Reported below is one TCR beta chain. Its specificity is not known. TCRdb fed the 5' RACE reads into MiXCR, producing one record per CDR3 protein. The table includes about 530,000 distinct CDR3 sequences, over 12% detected once. The sample belongs to a study of identical twins. Regarding the study as a whole: While abundant cord blood beta clonotypes carried fewer insertions, memory repertoires showed no such pattern. Conclusions leaned on cross-sectional statistical analysis and did not track the same donors over time. Invariant MAIT and iNKT cells may have partly biased zero-insertion analyses.

V lost 3 bases and J lost 4, with 11 bases in between. Germline CDR1 KGHSH, CDR2 LQKENI. The CDR3 sequence is 14 residues long. This sample also belongs to another study, concerning yellow fever vaccine responses in identical twins.

Sequencing input: CD4+ T cells sorted from blood. The rearrangement uses TRBV18 and TRBJ2-3, with D perhaps matching TRBD2 (5 bases). This clonotype was obtained from a young woman in good health. Here the CDR3 DNA reads TGTGCCAGCTCACCGCGACTAAGCGCAGATACGCAGTATTTT. This gives the protein CASSPRLSADTQYF.